Listed below are T cell receptor beta chains from one sample, sequenced in a study of identical twins. A single record per CDR3 protein comes from TCRdb applying MiXCR to the 5' RACE reads. The sample holds 700,000 or so distinct CDR3 sequences; over 8.5% are singletons and the top ten take approximately 0.89%. This sample also appeared in a second study, on yellow fever vaccine responses in identical twins.

Specimen: PBMCs. These receptor sequences come from a woman aged 18 to 35 in good health. CDR3s include the opening cysteine and the closing phenylalanine or tryptophan. The order of the fields is clone size, V gene, D gene, J gene, CDR3 protein, CDR3 DNA. The D gene is left open where the match is weak. Size is omitted from some rows. Given values are once, few, many or a class for expanded clones.

clone size: .
V gene: TRBV28
D gene: TRBD2
J gene: TRBJ2-2
CDR3 protein: CASRAAGVAGELFF
CDR3 DNA: TGTGCCAGCAGGGCAGCGGGAGTGGCCGGGGAGCTGTTTTTT

clone size: few
V gene: TRBV15
D gene: TRBD2
J gene: TRBJ2-1
CDR3 protein: CATSRFAGGNEQFF
CDR3 DNA: TGTGCCACCAGCAGGTTCGCGGGAGGCAATGAGCAGTTCTTC

clone size: .
V gene: TRBV10-3
D gene: .
J gene: TRBJ2-1
CDR3 protein: CAISGVNRAPSYNEQFF
CDR3 DNA: TGTGCCATCAGCGGTGTTAACAGGGCCCCCTCCTACAATGAGCAGTTCTTC

clone size: .
V gene: TRBV4-2
D gene: .
J gene: TRBJ1-1
CDR3 protein: CASSQNSGSKGTEAFF
CDR3 DNA: TGTGCCAGCAGCCAAAATTCAGGGAGTAAGGGCACTGAAGCTTTCTTT

clone size: few
V gene: TRBV10-3
D gene: TRBD2
J gene: TRBJ2-1
CDR3 protein: CAISESGTSAYNEQFF
CDR3 DNA: TGTGCCATCAGTGAGTCAGGGACTAGCGCCTACAATGAGCAGTTCTTC

clone size: .
V gene: TRBV5-1
D gene: .
J gene: TRBJ2-2
CDR3 protein: CASTDKLSTGELFF
CDR3 DNA: TGCGCCAGCACAGACAAGCTTAGCACCGGGGAGCTGTTTTTT

clone size: many
V gene: TRBV25-1
D gene: TRBD2
J gene: TRBJ2-1
CDR3 protein: CASSERLAGNANEQFF
CDR3 DNA: TGTGCCAGCAGTGAAAGGCTAGCGGGAAATGCCAATGAGCAGTTCTTC

clone size: few
V gene: TRBV30
D gene: TRBD2
J gene: TRBJ2-6
CDR3 protein: CAFPRVGGDSGANVLTF
CDR3 DNA: TGTGCCTTCCCGAGAGTGGGGGGGGACTCTGGGGCCAACGTCCTGACTTTC

clone size: many
V gene: TRBV11-3
D gene: TRBD1
J gene: TRBJ2-2
CDR3 protein: CASSPDPGQGRTGELFF
CDR3 DNA: TGTGCCAGCAGCCCTGACCCGGGACAGGGGAGAACCGGGGAGCTGTTTTTT

clone size: .
V gene: TRBV29-1
D gene: TRBD1
J gene: TRBJ2-7
CDR3 protein: CSATGQGEYEQYF
CDR3 DNA: TGCAGCGCTACCGGGCAGGGGGAGTACGAGCAGTACTTC

clone size: few
V gene: TRBV9
D gene: .
J gene: TRBJ2-5
CDR3 protein: CASSVAGGEKTQYF
CDR3 DNA: TGTGCCAGCAGCGTAGCCGGCGGGGAAAAGACCCAGTACTTC

clone size: many
V gene: TRBV13
D gene: .
J gene: TRBJ2-1
CDR3 protein: CASSSKGSSYNEQFF
CDR3 DNA: TGTGCCAGCAGCTCAAAGGGAAGCTCCTACAATGAGCAGTTCTTC

clone size: .
V gene: TRBV28
D gene: TRBD2
J gene: TRBJ2-3
CDR3 protein: CASSSALAGGQSDTQYF
CDR3 DNA: TGTGCCAGCAGTTCCGCTCTAGCGGGGGGGCAATCAGATACGCAGTATTTT

clone size: .
V gene: TRBV29-1
D gene: TRBD1
J gene: TRBJ1-1
CDR3 protein: CSVFSYRGRDTEAFF
CDR3 DNA: TGCAGCGTTTTCTCTTACAGGGGGCGCGACACTGAAGCTTTCTTT

clone size: few
V gene: TRBV7-2
D gene: .
J gene: TRBJ1-4
CDR3 protein: CASSLESNEKLFF
CDR3 DNA: TGTGCCAGCAGCTTAGAGAGTAATGAAAAACTGTTTTTT

clone size: many
V gene: TRBV20-1
D gene: .
J gene: TRBJ2-3
CDR3 protein: CSASGTSTDTQYF
CDR3 DNA: TGCAGTGCTAGTGGGACTAGCACAGATACGCAGTATTTT

clone size: .
V gene: TRBV7-9
D gene: .
J gene: TRBJ2-2
CDR3 protein: CASSPRESDGNRELFF
CDR3 DNA: TGTGCCAGCAGCCCCCGGGAGTCGGACGGAAACAGAGAGCTGTTTTTT

clone size: few
V gene: TRBV3-1
D gene: .
J gene: TRBJ2-2
CDR3 protein: CASSQGGRTGELFF
CDR3 DNA: TGTGCCAGCAGCCAAGGGGGGAGGACCGGGGAGCTGTTTTTT

clone size: few
V gene: TRBV20-1
D gene: TRBD2
J gene: TRBJ2-7
CDR3 protein: CSARDWLAEREYEQYF
CDR3 DNA: TGCAGTGCTAGAGATTGGTTGGCAGAGCGGGAATACGAGCAGTACTTC

clone size: few
V gene: TRBV27
D gene: TRBD1
J gene: TRBJ1-6
CDR3 protein: CASSSTGAPSDSPLHF
CDR3 DNA: TGTGCCAGCAGTTCCACAGGGGCCCCGTCCGATTCACCCCTCCACTTT

clone size: many
V gene: TRBV12-3/TRBV12-4
D gene: TRBD1
J gene: TRBJ2-7
CDR3 protein: CASSWQGVSYEQYF
CDR3 DNA: TGTGCCAGCAGTTGGCAGGGGGTCTCCTACGAGCAGTACTTC

clone size: few
V gene: TRBV20-1
D gene: .
J gene: TRBJ1-3
CDR3 protein: CSASAGAAGNTIYF
CDR3 DNA: TGCAGTGCTAGCGCAGGGGCGGCTGGAAACACCATATATTTT

clone size: few
V gene: TRBV20-1
D gene: TRBD2
J gene: TRBJ2-1
CDR3 protein: CSAREAGGVFYNEQFF
CDR3 DNA: TGCAGTGCTAGAGAGGCGGGGGGGGTCTTCTACAATGAGCAGTTCTTC

clone size: few
V gene: TRBV12-3/TRBV12-4
D gene: .
J gene: TRBJ2-3
CDR3 protein: CASSLGVQTISSTDTQYF
CDR3 DNA: TGTGCCAGCAGTTTAGGGGTTCAGACCATTTCTAGCACAGATACGCAGTATTTT

clone size: many
V gene: TRBV5-6
D gene: TRBD2
J gene: TRBJ2-7
CDR3 protein: CASSRGLVGEQYF
CDR3 DNA: TGTGCCAGCAGCAGAGGACTAGTCGGCGAGCAGTACTTC

clone size: many
V gene: TRBV5-1
D gene: .
J gene: TRBJ2-2
CDR3 protein: CASSLLGRQASGTGELFF
CDR3 DNA: TGCGCCAGCAGCTTGTTAGGAAGACAGGCCTCGGGGACCGGGGAGCTGTTTTTT

clone size: .
V gene: TRBV6-4
D gene: .
J gene: TRBJ2-2
CDR3 protein: CASSDLGTLAGELFF
CDR3 DNA: TGTGCCAGCAGTGACTTAGGGACATTGGCCGGGGAGCTGTTTTTT

clone size: few
V gene: TRBV27
D gene: .
J gene: TRBJ2-1
CDR3 protein: CATRDRRDEQFF
CDR3 DNA: TGTGCCACCAGGGACCGGAGAGATGAGCAGTTCTTC

clone size: many
V gene: TRBV7-2
D gene: .
J gene: TRBJ2-1
CDR3 protein: CASSSRVTEQFF
CDR3 DNA: TGTGCCAGCAGCTCCAGGGTAACTGAGCAGTTCTTC

clone size: many
V gene: TRBV2
D gene: .
J gene: TRBJ2-2
CDR3 protein: CASSNPTGEIKVVSGELFF
CDR3 DNA: TGTGCCAGCAGCAACCCGACTGGGGAGATTAAAGTCGTTTCCGGGGAGCTGTTTTTT

clone size: many
V gene: TRBV29-1
D gene: TRBD1
J gene: TRBJ2-3
CDR3 protein: CSAPGQGASDTQYF
CDR3 DNA: TGCAGCGCCCCGGGACAGGGGGCTTCAGATACGCAGTATTTT

clone size: few
V gene: TRBV20-1
D gene: TRBD2
J gene: TRBJ2-7
CDR3 protein: CSARGRGASGFYEQYF
CDR3 DNA: TGCAGTGCTAGAGGGCGCGGGGCTAGCGGATTCTACGAGCAGTACTTC

clone size: .
V gene: TRBV2
D gene: .
J gene: TRBJ2-7
CDR3 protein: CASGVGVGYEQYF
CDR3 DNA: TGTGCCAGCGGGGTGGGAGTTGGCTACGAGCAGTACTTC

clone size: .
V gene: TRBV29-1
D gene: .
J gene: TRBJ1-3
CDR3 protein: CSVESVSSGNTIYF
CDR3 DNA: TGCAGCGTTGAATCGGTTAGCTCTGGAAACACCATATATTTT

clone size: many
V gene: TRBV7-9
D gene: TRBD1
J gene: TRBJ2-1
CDR3 protein: CASSLASTGPGGNEQFF
CDR3 DNA: TGTGCCAGCAGCTTAGCCTCGACAGGGCCCGGAGGCAATGAGCAGTTCTTC

clone size: few
V gene: TRBV4-3
D gene: TRBD1
J gene: TRBJ1-5
CDR3 protein: CASSLDRGQPQHF
CDR3 DNA: TGCGCCAGCAGCCTGGACAGGGGCCAGCCCCAGCATTTT

clone size: .
V gene: TRBV6-2/TRBV6-3
D gene: .
J gene: TRBJ2-5
CDR3 protein: CASSYIMETQYF
CDR3 DNA: TGTGCCAGCAGTTACATCATGGAGACCCAGTACTTC

clone size: many
V gene: TRBV20-1
D gene: TRBD2
J gene: TRBJ2-3
CDR3 protein: CSATNRLAATDTQYF
CDR3 DNA: TGCAGTGCTACTAACCGACTAGCGGCCACAGATACGCAGTATTTT

clone size: .
V gene: TRBV20-1
D gene: .
J gene: TRBJ2-3
CDR3 protein: CSAREQNTAGSTDTQYF
CDR3 DNA: TGCAGTGCTAGAGAACAGAACACCGCGGGGAGCACAGATACGCAGTATTTT

clone size: .
V gene: TRBV12-3/TRBV12-4
D gene: TRBD2
J gene: TRBJ2-5
CDR3 protein: CASTHGGAEETQYF
CDR3 DNA: TGTGCCAGCACCCACGGGGGGGCGGAGGAGACCCAGTACTTC

clone size: few
V gene: TRBV7-9
D gene: .
J gene: TRBJ2-6
CDR3 protein: CASRGVGSGANVLTF
CDR3 DNA: TGTGCCAGCCGGGGTGTGGGCTCTGGGGCCAACGTCCTGACTTTC

clone size: many
V gene: TRBV12-3/TRBV12-4
D gene: .
J gene: TRBJ1-5
CDR3 protein: CASSPNNQPQHF
CDR3 DNA: TGTGCCAGCAGTCCTAACAATCAGCCCCAGCATTTT

clone size: .
V gene: TRBV20-1
D gene: TRBD2
J gene: TRBJ2-1
CDR3 protein: CSARVHGLADYNEQFF
CDR3 DNA: TGCAGTGCTAGAGTGCATGGACTAGCGGATTACAATGAGCAGTTCTTC

clone size: many
V gene: TRBV28
D gene: TRBD1
J gene: TRBJ2-4
CDR3 protein: CASSSPRGTYLGIQYF
CDR3 DNA: TGTGCCAGCAGTTCCCCCAGGGGGACGTATCTTGGCATTCAGTACTTC

clone size: .
V gene: TRBV20-1
D gene: .
J gene: TRBJ2-7
CDR3 protein: CSARSGDGSYEQYF
CDR3 DNA: TGCAGTGCTAGATCGGGAGATGGATCCTACGAGCAGTACTTC

clone size: few
V gene: TRBV28
D gene: TRBD1
J gene: TRBJ1-5
CDR3 protein: CASSLTRTGANQPQHF
CDR3 DNA: TGTGCCAGCAGTTTAACACGGACAGGGGCGAATCAGCCCCAGCATTTT

clone size: many
V gene: TRBV20-1
D gene: .
J gene: TRBJ2-2
CDR3 protein: CSAGDTSNSNTGELFF
CDR3 DNA: TGCAGTGCCGGGGACACCTCCAACTCGAACACCGGGGAGCTGTTTTTT

clone size: .
V gene: TRBV7-2
D gene: .
J gene: TRBJ2-3
CDR3 protein: CASTTRVRDTQYF
CDR3 DNA: TGTGCCAGCACCACTCGTGTGAGAGATACGCAGTATTTT

clone size: .
V gene: TRBV27
D gene: TRBD1
J gene: TRBJ2-3
CDR3 protein: CASSSRTGRSDTQYF
CDR3 DNA: TGTGCCAGCAGTTCCCGGACAGGGAGATCAGATACGCAGTATTTT

clone size: .
V gene: TRBV9
D gene: .
J gene: TRBJ2-3
CDR3 protein: CASSSTAGATDTQYF
CDR3 DNA: TGTGCCAGCAGCTCCACTGCCGGGGCCACAGATACGCAGTATTTT

clone size: .
V gene: TRBV7-8
D gene: TRBD2
J gene: TRBJ2-4
CDR3 protein: CASSLDLGTIQNIQYF
CDR3 DNA: TGTGCCAGCAGCTTAGATTTAGGGACTATACAAAACATTCAGTACTTC

clone size: .
V gene: TRBV5-1
D gene: .
J gene: TRBJ2-7
CDR3 protein: CASGATGTSSPYEQYF
CDR3 DNA: TGCGCCAGTGGCGCTACCGGGACCTCCTCTCCCTACGAGCAGTACTTC

clone size: .
V gene: TRBV29-1
D gene: .
J gene: TRBJ1-4
CDR3 protein: CSAIPGVGNEKLFF
CDR3 DNA: TGCAGCGCCATCCCGGGGGTTGGTAATGAAAAACTGTTTTTT

clone size: .
V gene: TRBV6-5
D gene: .
J gene: TRBJ1-1
CDR3 protein: CASSYYDRDTEAFF
CDR3 DNA: TGTGCCAGCAGTTACTACGACCGGGACACTGAAGCTTTCTTT

clone size: many
V gene: TRBV4-2
D gene: .
J gene: TRBJ2-2
CDR3 protein: CASRHRIDTGELFF
CDR3 DNA: TGTGCCAGCAGGCACAGAATCGACACCGGGGAGCTGTTTTTT